A single sample gave rise to the 29 T cell receptor beta chains below, sequenced in a study of T-cell memory formation after mild COVID-19. TCRdb analysed the 5' RACE reads with MiXCR anew, one entry per CDR3 protein. Here the sample spans some 110,000 distinct CDR3 sequences, about 15% being singletons. Sequencing used PBMCs or a T cell subset sorted from them (not recorded which). Every receptor here comes from an adult woman who had mild COVID-19 (a few samples of this study predate the infection). Cell type and time point are not known.

This clonotype was counted only a few times. The chain couples TRBV27 to TRBJ2-2, with D hard to call. This CDR3 comprises 19 residues. The V end was cut by 1 base, the J end by 2 bases, with 20 bases between. CDR1 is MNHEY and CDR2 is SMNVEV in the germline V gene (reference sequence). CDR3 DNA sequence: TGTGCCAGCAGTTTATTCTCCACTTATCGGGCAGCCAACACCGGGGAGCTGTTTTTT. Residues: CASSLFSTYRAANTGELFF.

This clonotype was seen a few times. This chain links TRBV29-1 with TRBJ2-2; no clear D. Trimming stripped 3 bases from V and 1 base from J, with 3 bases between. CDR3 size: 12 residues. The germline V gene has CDR1 SQVTM and CDR2 ANQGSEA. CDR3: CSVEENTGELFF. The CDR3 DNA sequence: TGCAGCGTTGAGGAGAACACCGGGGAGCTGTTTTTT.

This clonotype was counted at least ten times. CDR3 nucleotide sequence: TGTGCCAGCAGCGGGGGGGGCGCAAACACTGAAGCTTTCTTT. This translates into CASSGGGANTEAFF. The chain has TRBV9 and TRBJ1-1, with D possibly matching TRBD1 (6 bases). Trimming took 3 bases from V and 2 from J, leaving 11 bases between them. Germline lookup yields CDR1 SGDLS and CDR2 YYNGEE. CDR3 size: 14 residues.

The table lists this clonotype with many counts. The genes are TRBV7-3 and TRBJ2-3, with 13 bases that match TRBD2. Germline trimming cut 5 bases from V and 5 bases from J; bases unmatched to any gene: 4. This CDR3 has 15 amino acids. Per germline, CDR1 SGHTA and CDR2 FQGTGA. CDR3 amino acids: CASSILAGGQDTQYF. For the CDR3, the DNA is TGTGCCAGCAGCATACTAGCGGGGGGGCAAGATACGCAGTATTTT.

In its sample, this clonotype was seen a few times. The J gene is TRBJ1-4, the V gene TRBV7-9; TRBD1 might be the D (5 bases). The germline V gene has CDR1 SEHNR and CDR2 FQNEAQ (reference sequence). Between the trimmed V and J ends, which lost 2 bases and 0 bases, there was a span of 13 bases. The CDR3 has 17 residues. As DNA, the CDR3 is TGTGCCAGCAGCTTACCTGGGGAGGGACCAACTAATGAAAAACTGTTTTTT. It translates to CASSLPGEGPTNEKLFF.

There are a few counts of this clonotype. The V call is TRBV12-5, the J call TRBJ2-3; 7 bases align to TRBD2. The CDR3 consists of 15 residues. V shed 3 bases and J 3 bases; nucleotides not matched to a gene: 6. CDR1 and CDR2 from the germline V gene are LGHNT and FRNRAP. The CDR3 coding sequence is TGTGCTAGTGGTTTCCCTGGAGCGGGGACAGATACGCAGTATTTT. Amino acid sequence: CASGFPGAGTDTQYF.

This clonotype occurred a few times. The chain uses TRBV3-1 and TRBJ1-5; D not resolved. The ends were cut back, 1 base at V and 2 bases at J, with 18 bases in the middle. The CDR3 is 18 amino acids. The germline V gene has CDR1 LGHDT and CDR2 YNNKEL (reference sequence). DNA for the CDR3: TGTGCCAGCAGCCAAGCCCGAGGCAGGCCCTCTGGCAATCAGCCCCAGCATTTT. It is translated as CASSQARGRPSGNQPQHF.

This clonotype was detected only a few times. The chain combines TRBV5-1 with TRBJ2-1; 8 nucleotides line up with TRBD1. Per germline, CDR1 SGHRS and CDR2 YFSETQ. Losses at the gene ends were 3 bases for V and 10 bases for J; bases not matched to a gene: 6. The CDR3 covers 13 residues. The DNA of the CDR3 is TGCGCCAGCAGCTCAGGGACAGGTGGAGAGCAGTTCTTC. Translation: CASSSGTGGEQFF.

This clonotype was detected a few times. This sequence joins TRBV7-6 and TRBJ2-7, with D perhaps being TRBD1 or TRBD2 (5 bases each). Trimming removed 5 bases at V and 4 bases at J, with 21 bases between. The CDR3 is made up of 16 amino acids. Per the germline V gene, CDR1 is SGHVS and CDR2 is FNYEAQ. CDR3 loop: CASSTSGTVKDYEQYF. The CDR3 DNA reads as TGTGCCAGCAGCACCTCCGGGACGGTGAAGGATTACGAGCAGTACTTC. Full variable domain (missing parts from reference TRBV7-6 and TRBJ2-7): GAGVSQSPRYKVTKRGQDVALRCDPISGHVSLYWYRQALGQGPEFLTYFNYEAQQDKSGLPNDRFSAERPEGSISTLTIQRTEQRDSAMYRCASSTSGTVKDYEQYFGPGTRLTVT.

This clonotype was detected only a few times. The chain carries TRBV29-1 and TRBJ1-1; D is unclear. Looked up from germline, CDR1 is SQVTM and CDR2 is ANQGSEA. CDR3 length: 13 residues. CDR3 loop: CTPNEELGTEAFF. Written as DNA, the CDR3 is TGCACCCCGAACGAGGAGCTGGGCACTGAAGCTTTCTTT.

J is TRBJ2-7 and V is TRBV4-3, with a tentative D call TRBD2 (5 bases). This CDR3 contains 15 residues. The V gene's germline CDR1 is LGHNA and CDR2 YSLEER. Trimming removed 0 bases from V and 4 bases from J, with 13 bases in between. CDR3 nucleotide sequence: TGCGCCAGCAGCCAAGAGGTGGGAGTGGGGTACGAGCAGTACTTC. Amino acid sequence: CASSQEVGVGYEQYF.

The rearrangement links TRBV5-1 to TRBJ2-7; D is tentatively TRBD1 or TRBD2 (5 bases each). Trimming pared 4 bases from V and 7 bases from J, leaving 15 bases between. CDR3 length: 13 amino acids. From germline, CDR1 is SGHRS and CDR2 YFSETQ. The DNA of the CDR3 is TGCGCCAGCAGCCCAGGGCCCAGCGGTGAGCAGTACTTC. Its translation: CASSPGPSGEQYF.

Only a few counts were recorded for this clonotype. The chain has TRBV12-3 or TRBV12-4 and TRBJ1-2; D remains unclear. V was cut by 4 bases and J by 0 bases, with 12 bases left in between. The CDR3 runs to 15 residues. The CDR3 bases are TGTGCCAGCAGTTACCCGATTGGGGCTAACTATGGCTACACCTTC. Translation gives CASSYPIGANYGYTF.

V gene TRBV7-8 combines with J gene TRBJ2-5; D is ambiguous. V lost 4 bases and J 5 bases, leaving 5 bases between the germline ends. The CDR3 sequence is 11 residues long. Looked up from germline, CDR1 is SGHVS and CDR2 is FQNEAQ. The chain's CDR3 is CASSSPETQYF. The CDR3 bases are TGTGCCAGCAGCTCTCCGGAGACCCAGTACTTC.

The rearrangement joins TRBV9 to TRBJ2-5; 8 nucleotides line up with TRBD1. The CDR3 contains 13 residues. Germline V gene sequence: CDR1 SGDLS, CDR2 YYNGEE. With V trimmed by 2 bases and J by 5 bases, 2 bases remained unmatched. CDR3 coding DNA: TGTGCCAGCAGCGTCCGGACAGGGGAGACCCAGTACTTC. Its protein is CASSVRTGETQYF.

This clonotype appeared many times. This sequence joins TRBV7-9 and TRBJ2-7, with 7 bases identical to TRBD2. Trimming took 5 bases from V and 4 from J; bases not matched to a gene: 8. CDR1 and CDR2 (germline): SEHNR, FQNEAQ (reference sequence). The CDR3 sequence is 14 residues long. In DNA form, the CDR3 reads TGTGCCAGCAGCCCCCTCTCGGGGGGTTACGAGCAGTACTTC. This codes for CASSPLSGGYEQYF.

The chain couples TRBV7-9 to TRBJ2-7, with D unresolved. Germline V lookup: CDR1 SEHNR, CDR2 FQNEAQ (reference sequence). V lost 5 bases and J 6 bases, leaving 11 bases between the germline ends. The length of the CDR3 is 12 residues. The DNA of the CDR3 is TGTGCCAGCAGCCTACCTGCAGGCGAGCAGTACTTC. It yields the protein CASSLPAGEQYF.

This clonotype turned up a few times. The V call is TRBV7-6, the J call TRBJ2-1, with 8 bases aligning to TRBD2. J was trimmed by 6 bases and V by 4 bases; bases with no gene match: 11. The CDR3 length is 16 residues. Germline assignment: CDR1 SGHVS and CDR2 FNYEAQ. The CDR3 reads CASSSSLAATGNEQFF. CDR3 DNA: TGTGCCAGCAGCTCCTCACTAGCGGCTACGGGCAATGAGCAGTTCTTC.

This clonotype was counted a few times. The DNA of the CDR3 is TGTGCTAGTGGTTTGTACGTAGGGGATGAGCAGTTCTTC. Translated, it gives CASGLYVGDEQFF. The chain combines TRBV12-5 with TRBJ2-1; weak D call: TRBD1 (5 bases). The V end lost 2 bases, the J end lost 8 bases, and 10 bases lay between the germline ends. Looked up from germline, CDR1 is LGHNT and CDR2 is FRNRAP. The CDR3 loop spans 13 amino acids.

The table lists this clonotype with many counts. The gene calls are TRBV4-2 and TRBJ1-2; unclear D gene. The CDR3 has 15 residues. V lost 0 bases, J lost 4 bases, and 12 bases lay in between. From germline, CDR1 is LGHNA and CDR2 YNFKEQ. CDR3 loop: CASSQDSKGGYGYTF. The CDR3 DNA is TGTGCCAGCAGCCAAGATAGTAAGGGTGGCTATGGCTACACCTTC.

This clonotype was recorded many times. V usage is TRBV5-1 and J usage is TRBJ2-5; no reliable D call. The CDR3 has 13 amino acids. Trimming stripped 2 bases from V and 1 base from J, with 6 bases between. CDR1 is SGHRS, CDR2 YFSETQ, per germline. The DNA for the CDR3 is TGCGCCAGCAGCTTAGTCAGCCAAGAGACCCAGTACTTC. Its translation is CASSLVSQETQYF.

For the CDR3, the DNA is TGTGCCAGCAGTAGTCGAATAGCCAAAAACATTCAGTACTTC. The encoded protein is CASSSRIAKNIQYF. This rearrangement joins TRBV28 to TRBJ2-4; D is uncertain. The CDR3 is 14 residues long. Germline V CDR1 and CDR2: MDHEN, SYDVKM. V was cut by 5 bases and J by 0 bases, with 8 bases left in between.

This clonotype was recorded a few times. This chain joins TRBV15 and TRBJ2-3, with 12 bases fitting TRBD2. The V and J ends lost 5 bases and 2 bases, in that order; junction bases with no gene match: 8. Germline V CDR1 and CDR2: LNHNV, YYDKDF (reference sequence). CDR3 length: 17 amino acids. The DNA of the CDR3 is TGTGCCACCAGCTCGCGACTAGCGGGAGAGAACACAGATACGCAGTATTTT. It codes for CATSSRLAGENTDTQYF.

There are many counts of this clonotype. This chain joins TRBV4-3 and TRBJ2-7, with a tentative D call TRBD2 (5 bases). The germline CDR1 and CDR2 sequences are LGHNA and YSLEER. V shed 1 base and J shed 5 bases, with 9 bases lying between them. CDR3 length: 13 residues. The CDR3 nucleotides are TGCGCCAGCAGCCAAGTCCTAGCCAACGAGCAGTACTTC. Translating gives CASSQVLANEQYF.

The V gene is TRBV12-3 or TRBV12-4, the J gene TRBJ1-2; no firm D call. With 6 bases removed from V and 4 bases from J, the gap between germline ends came to 15 bases. This CDR3 has 14 amino acids. CDR3 loop: CASSVGPAFYGYTF. In DNA, the CDR3 is TGTGCCAGCAGCGTCGGGCCGGCTTTCTATGGCTACACCTTC.

The chain combines TRBV2 with TRBJ2-1; 8 bases are shared with TRBD2. CDR1 and CDR2 (germline): SNHLY, FYNNEI. J was trimmed by 9 bases and V by 6 bases; bases with no gene match: 4. There are 12 residues in the CDR3. The DNA of the CDR3 is TGTGCCAGCAGCGACACTAGCGGTGAGCAGTTCTTC. Protein sequence: CASSDTSGEQFF. The full variable domain, completed using reference TRBV2 and TRBJ2-1, is EPEVTQTPSHQVTQMGQEVILRCVPISNHLYFYWYRQILGQKVEFLVSFYNNEISEKSEIFDDQFSVERPDGSNFTLKIRSTKLEDSAMYFCASSDTSGEQFFGPGTRLTVL.

The V gene is TRBV5-5, the J gene TRBJ2-7; the match to TRBD2 covers 9 bases. The germline V gene encodes CDR1 SGHKS and CDR2 YYEKEE (reference sequence). CDR3 size: 17 residues. V lost 2 bases, J lost 3 bases, and 12 bases stayed unmatched. The CDR3 region has the DNA TGTGCCAGCAGCTTAAGTCCTAGCGGGAAGGGAATCTACGAGCAGTACTTC. It yields the protein CASSLSPSGKGIYEQYF.

The chain carries TRBV7-9 and TRBJ1-2; 8 nucleotides line up with TRBD1. The trim removed 5 bases at V and 4 bases at J, leaving 6 bases unmatched. Germline CDR1 is SEHNR and CDR2 is FQNEAQ (reference sequence). This CDR3 has 14 residues. CDR3 region: CASSQSGQVYGYTF. CDR3 in DNA: TGTGCCAGCAGCCAGTCGGGACAGGTCTATGGCTACACCTTC.

This clonotype came up a few times. The V call is TRBV13, the J call TRBJ2-1; 7 positions match TRBD2. This CDR3 is 13 amino acids long. From germline, CDR1 is PRHDT and CDR2 FYEKMQ (reference sequence). Germline trimming cut 8 bases from V and 5 bases from J; bases unmatched to any gene: 6. This CDR3 reads CASSLASHNEQFF. CDR3 DNA: TGTGCCAGCTCACTAGCGTCCCACAATGAGCAGTTCTTC.